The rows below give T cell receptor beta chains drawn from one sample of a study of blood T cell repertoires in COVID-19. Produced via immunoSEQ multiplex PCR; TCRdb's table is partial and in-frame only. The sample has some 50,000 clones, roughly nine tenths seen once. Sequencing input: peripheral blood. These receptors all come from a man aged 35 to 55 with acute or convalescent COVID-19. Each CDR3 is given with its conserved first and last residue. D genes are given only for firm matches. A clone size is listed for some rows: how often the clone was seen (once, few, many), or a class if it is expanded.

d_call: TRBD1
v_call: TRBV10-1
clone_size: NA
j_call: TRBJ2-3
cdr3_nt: TGCGCCAGCAGTGGTTACGGGACAGGGCTCACAGATACGCAGTATTTT
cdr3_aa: CASSGYGTGLTDTQYF

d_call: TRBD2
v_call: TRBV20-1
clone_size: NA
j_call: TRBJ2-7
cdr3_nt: TGCAGTGCTATTGATGCTCAAACTAGCGGGAGTTACGAGCAGTACTTC
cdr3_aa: CSAIDAQTSGSYEQYF

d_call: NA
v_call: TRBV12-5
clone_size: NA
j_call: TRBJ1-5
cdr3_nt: TGTGCTAGTGGTTCGCAGGTTGCGGGATCTCAGCCCCAGCATTTT
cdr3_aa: CASGSQVAGSQPQHF

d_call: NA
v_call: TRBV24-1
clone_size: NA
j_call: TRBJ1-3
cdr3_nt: TGTGCCACCAGTGCAGCGGAGAGAAACACCATATATTTT
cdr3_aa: CATSAAERNTIYF

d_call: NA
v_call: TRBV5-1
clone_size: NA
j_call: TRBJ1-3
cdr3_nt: TGCGCCAGCAGCTTGTCGGGTTTAGTAAACACCATATATTTT
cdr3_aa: CASSLSGLVNTIYF

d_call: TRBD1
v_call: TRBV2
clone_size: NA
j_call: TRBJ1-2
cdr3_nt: TGTGCCAGCAGAGCTACAGGGGGCGCGAAGTATGGCTACACCTTC
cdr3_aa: CASRATGGAKYGYTF

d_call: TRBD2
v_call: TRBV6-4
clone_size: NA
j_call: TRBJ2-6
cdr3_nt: TGTGCCAGCAGCCGGACTAGCGGAACTGGGGCCAACGTCCTGACTTTC
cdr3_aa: CASSRTSGTGANVLTF

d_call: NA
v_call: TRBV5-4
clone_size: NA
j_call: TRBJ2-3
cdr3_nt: TGTGCCAGCAGCTCACAGGTTCCTAGCACAGATACGCAGTATTTT
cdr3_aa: CASSSQVPSTDTQYF

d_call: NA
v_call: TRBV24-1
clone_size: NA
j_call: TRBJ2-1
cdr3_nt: TGTGCCACCAGTGATTCGAGACAGGCCAATGAGCAGTTCTTC
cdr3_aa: CATSDSRQANEQFF

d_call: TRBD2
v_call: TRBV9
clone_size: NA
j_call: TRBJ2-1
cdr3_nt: TGTGCCGGCAGCGTCTTAGCGGGAGGTTTTAATGAGCAGTTCTTC
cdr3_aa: CAGSVLAGGFNEQFF

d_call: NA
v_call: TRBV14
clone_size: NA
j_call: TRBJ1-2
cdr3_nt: TGTGCCAGCAGCCAAGATTTGGAGGGTGGCTACACCTTC
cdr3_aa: CASSQDLEGGYTF

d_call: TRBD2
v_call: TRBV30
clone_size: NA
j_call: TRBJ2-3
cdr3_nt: TGTGCCTGGAATCCCGGGACTAGCGGGGTCACAGATACGCAGTATTTT
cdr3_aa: CAWNPGTSGVTDTQYF

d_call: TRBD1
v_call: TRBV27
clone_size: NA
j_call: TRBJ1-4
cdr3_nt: TGTGCCAGCAGTCAACGACAGGGTTTTAATGAAAAACTGTTTTTT
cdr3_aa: CASSQRQGFNEKLFF

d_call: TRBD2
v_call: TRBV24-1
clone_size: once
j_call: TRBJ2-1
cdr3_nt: TGTGCCACCAGTGATTTGGGCGGGAGCTCCTACAATGAGCAGTTCTTC
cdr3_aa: CATSDLGGSSYNEQFF

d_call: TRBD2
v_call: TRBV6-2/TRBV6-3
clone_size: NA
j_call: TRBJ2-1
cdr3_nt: TGTGCCAGCAGCCCTACCTGGACTAGCGGGAGAGACAATGAGCAGTTCTTC
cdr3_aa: CASSPTWTSGRDNEQFF

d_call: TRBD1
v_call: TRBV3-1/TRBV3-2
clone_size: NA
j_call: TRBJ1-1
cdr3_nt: TGTGCCAGCAGCCACCTCCCGGGACAGGGGGTAACTGAAGCTTTCTTT
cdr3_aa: CASSHLPGQGVTEAFF

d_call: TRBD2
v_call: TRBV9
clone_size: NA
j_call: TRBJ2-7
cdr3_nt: TGTGCCAGCAGCGTCGCCGGGACTAGCGGGTCTGAGCAGTACTTC
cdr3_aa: CASSVAGTSGSEQYF

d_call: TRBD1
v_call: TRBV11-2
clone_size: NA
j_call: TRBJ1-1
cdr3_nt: TGTGCCAGCAGCCCCGGGACAGGGGGGAGCACTGAAGCTTTCTTT
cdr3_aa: CASSPGTGGSTEAFF

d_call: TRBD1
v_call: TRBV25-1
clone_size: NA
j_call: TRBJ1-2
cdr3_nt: TGTGCCAGCAGTGACGGCAGGGGGAACTATGGCTACACCTTC
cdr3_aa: CASSDGRGNYGYTF

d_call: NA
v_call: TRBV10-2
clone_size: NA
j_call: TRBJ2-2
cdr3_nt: TGCGCCAGCAGTTTAGGGGGCGGGGAGCTGTTTTTT
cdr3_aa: CASSLGGGELFF

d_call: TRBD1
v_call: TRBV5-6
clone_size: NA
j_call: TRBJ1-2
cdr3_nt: TGTGCCAGCAGCAGGGACAGGGGAAACTATGGCTACACCTTC
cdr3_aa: CASSRDRGNYGYTF

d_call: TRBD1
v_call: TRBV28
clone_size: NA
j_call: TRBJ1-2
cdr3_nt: TGTGCCAGCAGTAACCGGGACAGGGGGGAAAAGGACTATGGCTACACCTTC
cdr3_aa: CASSNRDRGEKDYGYTF

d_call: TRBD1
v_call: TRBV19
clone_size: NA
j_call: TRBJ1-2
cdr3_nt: TGTGCCAGTAGTGCCCCGGGACAGGGTGACTATGGCTACACCTTC
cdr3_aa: CASSAPGQGDYGYTF

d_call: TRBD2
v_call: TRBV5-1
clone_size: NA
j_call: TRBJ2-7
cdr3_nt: TGCGCCAGCAGCTTGGCCGGGGGGAGCAGGCGTTACGAGCAGTACTTC
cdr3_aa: CASSLAGGSRRYEQYF

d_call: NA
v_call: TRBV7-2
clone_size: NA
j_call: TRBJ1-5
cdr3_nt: TGTGCCAGCAGCCCGTACTTACAGGACAATCAGCCCCAGCATTTT
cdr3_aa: CASSPYLQDNQPQHF

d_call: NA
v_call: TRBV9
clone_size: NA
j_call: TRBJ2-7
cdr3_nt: TGTGCCAGCAGCGTAGACCCGTGGGCATCCTACGAGCAGTACTTC
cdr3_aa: CASSVDPWASYEQYF

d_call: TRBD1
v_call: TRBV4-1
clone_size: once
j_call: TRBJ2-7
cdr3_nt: TGCGCCAGCAGCCCTACAGGGGCGCGCGAGCAGTACTTC
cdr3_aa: CASSPTGAREQYF

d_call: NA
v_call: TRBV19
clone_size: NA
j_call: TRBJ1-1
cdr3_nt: TGTGCCAGTAGTATGGGTCGCGGAACTGAAGCTTTCTTT
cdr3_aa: CASSMGRGTEAFF

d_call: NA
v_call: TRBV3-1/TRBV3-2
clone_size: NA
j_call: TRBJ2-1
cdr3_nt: TGTGCCAGCAGCCAAGATAAGAGTAATGAGCAGTTCTTC
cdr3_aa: CASSQDKSNEQFF

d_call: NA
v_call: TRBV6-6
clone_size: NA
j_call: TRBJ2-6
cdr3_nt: TGTGCCAGCAGTCCCCCCCCACGGTCTGGGGCCAACGTCCTGACTTTC
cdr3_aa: CASSPPPRSGANVLTF

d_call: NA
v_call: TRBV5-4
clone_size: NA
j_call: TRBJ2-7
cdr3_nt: TGTGCCAGCAGCTTGGATGGGAGCTCCTACGAGCAGTACTTC
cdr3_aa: CASSLDGSSYEQYF

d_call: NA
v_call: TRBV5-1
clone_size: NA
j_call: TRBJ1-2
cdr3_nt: TGCGCCAGCAGCTTGGCCTCGGGGGGCTACCATTACGGCTACACCTTC
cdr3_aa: CASSLASGGYHYGYTF

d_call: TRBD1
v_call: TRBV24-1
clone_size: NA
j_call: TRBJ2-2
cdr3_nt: TGTGCCACCAGTGATCCGGGACAGGGGTTTTCCGGGGAGCTGTTTTTT
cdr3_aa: CATSDPGQGFSGELFF

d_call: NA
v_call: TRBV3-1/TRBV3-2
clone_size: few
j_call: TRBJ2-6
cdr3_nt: TGTGCCAGCAGCCAAGGGTGGGAGGTTACTGGGGCCAACGTCCTGACTTTC
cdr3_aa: CASSQGWEVTGANVLTF

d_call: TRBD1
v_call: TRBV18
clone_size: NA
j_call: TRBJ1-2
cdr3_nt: TGTGCCAGCTCGGTAGCCCGGGACAGGGGTCCGGATGGCTACACCTTC
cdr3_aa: CASSVARDRGPDGYTF

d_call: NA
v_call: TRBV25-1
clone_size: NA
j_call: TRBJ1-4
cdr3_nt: TGTGCCAGCAGTGCTCCGATTGGGGAGAATAATGAAAAACTGTTTTTT
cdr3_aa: CASSAPIGENNEKLFF

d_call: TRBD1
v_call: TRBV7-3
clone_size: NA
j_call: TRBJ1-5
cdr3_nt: TGTGCCAGCAGCTCCGCGCGCGGAATGACAGGGTTGGGCAGTCAGCCCCAGCATTTT
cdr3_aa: CASSSARGMTGLGSQPQHF

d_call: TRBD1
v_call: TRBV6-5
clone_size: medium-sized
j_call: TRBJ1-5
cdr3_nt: TGTGCCAGCAGTTACGGACAGGGGAATGGCAATCAGCCCCAGCATTTT
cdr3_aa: CASSYGQGNGNQPQHF

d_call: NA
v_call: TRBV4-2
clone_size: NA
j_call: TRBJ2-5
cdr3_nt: TGTGCCAGCAGTCGCTACCAAGCGGATGAGACCCAGTACTTC
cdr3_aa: CASSRYQADETQYF

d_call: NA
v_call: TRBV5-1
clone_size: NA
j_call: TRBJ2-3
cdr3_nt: TGCGCCAGCAGCTCCCTAACAGATACGCAGTATTTT
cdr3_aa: CASSSLTDTQYF

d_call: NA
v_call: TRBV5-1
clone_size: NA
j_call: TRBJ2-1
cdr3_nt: TGCGCCAGCAGGCTCCCCATTAGCGGAACCTACAATGAGCAGTTCTTC
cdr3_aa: CASRLPISGTYNEQFF

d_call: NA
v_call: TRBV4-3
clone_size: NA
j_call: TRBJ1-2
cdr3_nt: TGCGCCAGCAGCCAAGATGTGGGGCCCTATGGCTACACCTTC
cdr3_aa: CASSQDVGPYGYTF

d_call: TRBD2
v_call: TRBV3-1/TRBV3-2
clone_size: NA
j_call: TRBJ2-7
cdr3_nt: TGTGCCAGCAGCCCTAGCGGTACCTACGAGCAGTACTTC
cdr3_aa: CASSPSGTYEQYF

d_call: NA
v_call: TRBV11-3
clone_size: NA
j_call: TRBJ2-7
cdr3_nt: TGTGCCAGCAGCCAAAACTACGAGCAGTACTTC
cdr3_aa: CASSQNYEQYF

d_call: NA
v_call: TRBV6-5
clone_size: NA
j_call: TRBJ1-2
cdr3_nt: TGTGCCAGCAGTTACTCGGAGGCAGATGGCTACACCTTC
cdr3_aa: CASSYSEADGYTF

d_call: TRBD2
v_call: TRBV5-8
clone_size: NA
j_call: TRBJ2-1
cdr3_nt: TGTGCCAGCAGCTTGGCCCTCACTAGCGGCCTCTACAATGAGCAGTTCTTC
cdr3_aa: CASSLALTSGLYNEQFF

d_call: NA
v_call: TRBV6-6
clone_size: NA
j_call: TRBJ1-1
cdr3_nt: TGTGCCAGCAGTTACTCCGGGGAGAACACTGAAGCTTTCTTT
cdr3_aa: CASSYSGENTEAFF

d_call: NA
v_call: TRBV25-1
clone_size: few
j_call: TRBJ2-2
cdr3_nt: TGTGCCAGCAGTGCCAGGGAAACCGGGGAGCTGTTTTTT
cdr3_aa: CASSARETGELFF

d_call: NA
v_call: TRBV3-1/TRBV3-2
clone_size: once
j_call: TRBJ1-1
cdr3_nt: TGTGCCAGCAGCCGCGGGACGGCGAACACTGAAGCTTTCTTT
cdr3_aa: CASSRGTANTEAFF

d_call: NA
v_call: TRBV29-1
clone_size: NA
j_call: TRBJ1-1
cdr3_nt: TGCAGCGGTAGGGACTTCTTTATGAACACTGAAGCTTTCTTT
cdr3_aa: CSGRDFFMNTEAFF

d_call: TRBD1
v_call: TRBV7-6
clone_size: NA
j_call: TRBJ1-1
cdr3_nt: TGTGCCAGCAGCCGACCCAGGGGGGCCGAGAACACTGAAGCTTTCTTT
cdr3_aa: CASSRPRGAENTEAFF

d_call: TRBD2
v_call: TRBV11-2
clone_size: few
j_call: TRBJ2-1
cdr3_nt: TGTGCCAGCAGCCTCCGACTAGCGGGAGTCAACAATGAGCAGTTCTTC
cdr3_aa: CASSLRLAGVNNEQFF

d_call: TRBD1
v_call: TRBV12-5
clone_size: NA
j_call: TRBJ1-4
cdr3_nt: TGTGCTAGTGGCCTAACAGGGGGCGCGACTAATGAAAAACTGTTTTTT
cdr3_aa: CASGLTGGATNEKLFF

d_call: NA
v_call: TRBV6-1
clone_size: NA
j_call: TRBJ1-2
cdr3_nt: TGTGCCAGCAGTGAATGGGAGCAGGACTATGGCTACACCTTC
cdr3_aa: CASSEWEQDYGYTF

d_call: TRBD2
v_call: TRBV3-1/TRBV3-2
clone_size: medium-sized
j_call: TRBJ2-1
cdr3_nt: TGTGCCAGCAGCCAATACAGCGGGGAGGGATCTGAGCAGTTCTTC
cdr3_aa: CASSQYSGEGSEQFF

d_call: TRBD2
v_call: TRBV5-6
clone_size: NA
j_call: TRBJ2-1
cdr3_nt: TGTGCCAGCAGCTTAACCGGGACTAGCGACCCCGGAAGGATTTATGAGCAGTTCTTC
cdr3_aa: CASSLTGTSDPGRIYEQFF

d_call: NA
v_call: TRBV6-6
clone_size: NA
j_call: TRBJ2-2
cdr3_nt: TGTGCCAGCAGCCCTAGCAGCACCGGGGAGCTGTTTTTT
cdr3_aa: CASSPSSTGELFF

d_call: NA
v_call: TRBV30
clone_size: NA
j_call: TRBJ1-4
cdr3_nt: TGTGCCTGGAGTTTCAGCGGGAGGACCACTAATGAAAAACTGTTTTTT
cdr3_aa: CAWSFSGRTTNEKLFF

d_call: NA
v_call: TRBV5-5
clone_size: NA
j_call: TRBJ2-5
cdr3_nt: TGTGCCAGCACCCCTGGGGCCAGAGAGACCCAGTACTTC
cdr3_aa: CASTPGARETQYF